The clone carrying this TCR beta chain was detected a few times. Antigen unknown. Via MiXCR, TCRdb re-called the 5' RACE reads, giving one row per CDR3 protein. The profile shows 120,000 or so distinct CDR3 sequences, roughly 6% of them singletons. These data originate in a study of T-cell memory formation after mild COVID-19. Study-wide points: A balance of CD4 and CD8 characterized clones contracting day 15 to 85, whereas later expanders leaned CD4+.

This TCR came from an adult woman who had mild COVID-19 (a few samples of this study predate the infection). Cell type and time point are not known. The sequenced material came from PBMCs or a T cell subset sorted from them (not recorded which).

The CDR3 is CASSWWTSGRAIPYEQYF. The CDR3 nucleotides read TGTGCCAGCAGCTGGTGGACTAGCGGGAGGGCCATCCCCTACGAGCAGTACTTC. The chain has TRBV5-6 and TRBJ2-7, with TRBD2 identical over 15 bases. With 3 bases clipped from V and 2 bases from J, the junction kept 9 bases outside the gene matches. The CDR3 spans 18 residues. CDR1 is SGHDT, CDR2 YYEEEE, per germline.